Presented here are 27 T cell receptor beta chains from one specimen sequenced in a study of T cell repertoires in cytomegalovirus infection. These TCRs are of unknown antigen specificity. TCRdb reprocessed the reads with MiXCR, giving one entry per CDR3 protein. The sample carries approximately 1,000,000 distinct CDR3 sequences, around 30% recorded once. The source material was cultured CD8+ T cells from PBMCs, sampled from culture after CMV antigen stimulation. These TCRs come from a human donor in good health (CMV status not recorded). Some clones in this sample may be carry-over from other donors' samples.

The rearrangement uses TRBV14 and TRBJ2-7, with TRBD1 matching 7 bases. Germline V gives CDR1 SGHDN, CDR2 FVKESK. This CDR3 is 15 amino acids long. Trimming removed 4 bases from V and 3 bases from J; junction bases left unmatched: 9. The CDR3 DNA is TGTGCCAGCAGCCCCCGACAGGGCTTTGGCTACGAGCAGTACTTC. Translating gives CASSPRQGFGYEQYF. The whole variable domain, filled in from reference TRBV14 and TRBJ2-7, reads EAGVTQFPSHSVIEKGQTVTLRCDPISGHDNLYWYRRVMGKEIKFLLHFVKESKQDESGMPNNRFLAERTGGTYSTLKVQPAELEDSGVYFCASSPRQGFGYEQYFGPGTRLTVT.

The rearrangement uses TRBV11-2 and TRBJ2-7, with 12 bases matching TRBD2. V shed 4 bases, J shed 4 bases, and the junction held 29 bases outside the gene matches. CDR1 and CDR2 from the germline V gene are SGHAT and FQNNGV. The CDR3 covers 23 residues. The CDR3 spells CASSSAHPLYDDRLAGEYYEQYV. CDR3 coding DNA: TGTGCCAGCAGCTCTGCCCACCCACTCTACGATGACAGACTAGCGGGGGAATATTACGAGCAGTACGTC.

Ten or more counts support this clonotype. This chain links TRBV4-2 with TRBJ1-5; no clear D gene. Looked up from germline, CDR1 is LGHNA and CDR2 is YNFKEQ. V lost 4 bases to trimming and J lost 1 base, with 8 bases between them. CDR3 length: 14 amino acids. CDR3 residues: CASSLRTSNQPQHF. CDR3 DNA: TGTGCCAGCAGCCTTCGAACAAGCAATCAGCCCCAGCATTTT.

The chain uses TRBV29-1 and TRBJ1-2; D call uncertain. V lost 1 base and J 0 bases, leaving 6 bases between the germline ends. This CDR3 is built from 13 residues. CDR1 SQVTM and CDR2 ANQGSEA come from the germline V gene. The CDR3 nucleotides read TGCAGCGTTGAAGGCCCAACTAACTATGGCTACACCTTC. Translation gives CSVEGPTNYGYTF.

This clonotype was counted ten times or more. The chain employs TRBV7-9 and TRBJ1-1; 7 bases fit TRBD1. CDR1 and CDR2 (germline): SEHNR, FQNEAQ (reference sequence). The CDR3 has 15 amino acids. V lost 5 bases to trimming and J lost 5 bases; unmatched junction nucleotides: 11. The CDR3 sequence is CASSPPGTASTEAFF. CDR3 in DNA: TGTGCCAGCAGCCCCCCTGGGACAGCTTCAACTGAAGCTTTCTTT.

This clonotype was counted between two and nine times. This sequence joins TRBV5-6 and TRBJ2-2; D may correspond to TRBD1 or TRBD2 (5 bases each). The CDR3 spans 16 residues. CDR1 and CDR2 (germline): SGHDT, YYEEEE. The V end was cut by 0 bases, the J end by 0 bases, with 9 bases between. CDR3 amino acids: CASSLVGTPNTGELFF. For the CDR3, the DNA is TGTGCCAGCAGCTTGGTGGGGACCCCGAACACCGGGGAGCTGTTTTTT.

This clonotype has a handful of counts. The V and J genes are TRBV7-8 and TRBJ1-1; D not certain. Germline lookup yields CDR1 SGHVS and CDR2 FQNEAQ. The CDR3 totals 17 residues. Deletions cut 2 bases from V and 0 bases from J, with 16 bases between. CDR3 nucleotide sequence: TGTGCCAGCAGCTTATACTCCCGGGCCAGAATGAACACTGAAGCTTTCTTT. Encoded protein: CASSLYSRARMNTEAFF.

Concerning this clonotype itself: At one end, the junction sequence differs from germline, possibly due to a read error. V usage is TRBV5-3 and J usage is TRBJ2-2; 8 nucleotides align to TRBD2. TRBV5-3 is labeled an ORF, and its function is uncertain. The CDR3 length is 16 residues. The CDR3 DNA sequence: TGTGCCAGCAGCTTGTATCCGGGGGGGCCAATCGGGGAGCTGTTTTTT. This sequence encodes CASSLYPGGPIGELFF.

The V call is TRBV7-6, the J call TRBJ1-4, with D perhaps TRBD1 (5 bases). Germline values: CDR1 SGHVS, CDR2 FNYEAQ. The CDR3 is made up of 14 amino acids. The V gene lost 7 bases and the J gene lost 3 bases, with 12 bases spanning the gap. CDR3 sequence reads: CASNFGGANEKLFF. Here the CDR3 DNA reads TGTGCCAGCAATTTTGGGGGAGCTAATGAAAAACTGTTTTTT.

CDR3 in DNA: TGTGCCAGCAGTTACCCTTCATCAAAGGGCCAAGAGACCCAGTACTTC. Residues: CASSYPSSKGQETQYF. The chain couples TRBV6-5 to TRBJ2-5, with D hard to call. CDR1 is MNHEY and CDR2 is SVGAGI in the germline V gene. The CDR3 contains 16 residues. Trimming removed 2 bases from V and 1 base from J, with 14 bases in between.

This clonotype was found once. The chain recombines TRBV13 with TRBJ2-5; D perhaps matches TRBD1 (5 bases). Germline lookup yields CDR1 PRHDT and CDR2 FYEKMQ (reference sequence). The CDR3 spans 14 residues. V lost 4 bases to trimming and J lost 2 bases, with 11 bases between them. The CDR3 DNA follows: TGTGCCAGCAGCTCCCAGACAGCTCAAGAGACCCAGTACTTC. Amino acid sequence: CASSSQTAQETQYF.

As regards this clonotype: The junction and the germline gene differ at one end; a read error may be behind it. The CDR3 loop is CVSRKTGAKNIQYF. In nucleotides, the CDR3 is TGTGTCAGCAGGAAGACCGGGGCCAAAAACATTCAGTACTTC. The V gene is TRBV7-4, the J gene TRBJ2-4; D not resolved. Germline values: CDR1 SGHVT, CDR2 SQSDAQ. CDR3 size: 14 residues.

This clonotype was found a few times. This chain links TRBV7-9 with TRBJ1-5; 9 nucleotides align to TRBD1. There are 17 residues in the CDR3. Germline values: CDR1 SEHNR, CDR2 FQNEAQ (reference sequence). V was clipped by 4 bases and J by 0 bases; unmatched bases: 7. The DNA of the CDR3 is TGTGCCAGCAGCTCGGACAGGGGAATTTATAGCAATCAGCCCCAGCATTTT. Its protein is CASSSDRGIYSNQPQHF.

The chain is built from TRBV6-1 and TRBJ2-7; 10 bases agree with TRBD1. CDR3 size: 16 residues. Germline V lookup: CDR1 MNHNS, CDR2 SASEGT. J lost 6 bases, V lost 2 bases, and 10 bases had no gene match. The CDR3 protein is CASSEYVGTGVGEQYV. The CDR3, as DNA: TGTGCCAGCAGTGAATATGTAGGGACAGGGGTCGGCGAGCAGTACGTC.

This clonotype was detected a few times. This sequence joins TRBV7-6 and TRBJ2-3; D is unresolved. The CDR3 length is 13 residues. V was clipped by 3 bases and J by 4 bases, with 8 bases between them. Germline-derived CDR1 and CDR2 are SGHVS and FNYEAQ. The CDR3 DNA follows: TGTGCCAGCAGCTTCGGGCGGTCAGATACGCAGTATTTT. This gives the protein CASSFGRSDTQYF. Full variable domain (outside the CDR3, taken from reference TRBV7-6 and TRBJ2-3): GAGVSQSPRYKVTKRGQDVALRCDPISGHVSLYWYRQALGQGPEFLTYFNYEAQQDKSGLPNDRFSAERPEGSISTLTIQRTEQRDSAMYRCASSFGRSDTQYFGPGTRLTVL.

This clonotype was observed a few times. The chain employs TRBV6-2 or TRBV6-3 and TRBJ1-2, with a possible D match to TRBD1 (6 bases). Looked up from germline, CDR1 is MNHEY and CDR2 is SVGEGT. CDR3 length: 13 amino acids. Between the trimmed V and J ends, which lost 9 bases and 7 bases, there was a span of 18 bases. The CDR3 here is CASGQPTRSGYTF. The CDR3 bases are TGTGCCAGTGGACAGCCGACAAGGTCTGGCTACACCTTC.

CDR3 DNA sequence: TGTGCCACCAGCACGGACAGGGCAGGGGAGCAGTACGTC. Translated: CATSTDRAGEQYV. This chain connects TRBV15 to TRBJ2-7; 8 bases are a match to TRBD1. The length of the CDR3 is 13 residues. V dropped 4 bases and J dropped 7; count of bases not matched to a gene: 6. CDR1 is LNHNV and CDR2 is YYDKDF in the germline V gene (reference sequence).

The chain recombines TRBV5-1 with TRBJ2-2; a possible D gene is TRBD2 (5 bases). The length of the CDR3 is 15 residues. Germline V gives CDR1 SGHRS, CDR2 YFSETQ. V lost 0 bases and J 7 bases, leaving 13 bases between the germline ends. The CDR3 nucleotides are TGCGCCAGCAGCTTGGGCGAGCCCGGAGGCGGGGAGCTGTTTTTT. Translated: CASSLGEPGGGELFF.

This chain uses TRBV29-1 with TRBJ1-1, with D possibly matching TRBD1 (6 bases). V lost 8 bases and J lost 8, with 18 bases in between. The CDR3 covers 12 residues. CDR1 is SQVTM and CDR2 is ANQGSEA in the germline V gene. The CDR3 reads CSYQQGPGEAFF. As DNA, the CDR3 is TGCAGCTACCAACAGGGACCGGGGGAAGCTTTCTTT.

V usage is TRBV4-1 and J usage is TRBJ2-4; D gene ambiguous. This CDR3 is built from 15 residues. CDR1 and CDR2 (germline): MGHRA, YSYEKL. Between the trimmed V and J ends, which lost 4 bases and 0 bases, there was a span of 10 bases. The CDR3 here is CASSLSNLAKNIQYF. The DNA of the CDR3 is TGCGCCAGCAGCCTCTCCAATTTAGCCAAAAACATTCAGTACTTC.

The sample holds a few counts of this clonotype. CDR3 DNA sequence: TGTGCCAGCAGGATCGGTGGGGAGCTGTTTTTT. It is translated as CASRIGGELFF. This chain uses TRBV5-5 with TRBJ2-2, with D unresolved. Trimming took off 5 bases at V and 8 bases at J, with 7 bases between the two ends. Germline-derived CDR1 and CDR2 are SGHKS and YYEKEE (reference sequence). This CDR3 region has 11 residues.

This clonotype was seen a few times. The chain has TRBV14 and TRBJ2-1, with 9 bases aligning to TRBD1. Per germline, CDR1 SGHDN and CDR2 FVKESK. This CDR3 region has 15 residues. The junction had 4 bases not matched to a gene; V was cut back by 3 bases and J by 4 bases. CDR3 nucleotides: TGTGCCAGCAGCCACGGACAGGGGTGGTACAATGAGCAGTTCTTC. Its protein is CASSHGQGWYNEQFF.

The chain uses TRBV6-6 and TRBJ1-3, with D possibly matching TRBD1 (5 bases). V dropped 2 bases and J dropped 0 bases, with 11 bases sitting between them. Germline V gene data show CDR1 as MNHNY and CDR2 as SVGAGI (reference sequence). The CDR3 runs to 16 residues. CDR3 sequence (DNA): TGTGCCAGCAGTTACACCGGACAAAGCTCTGGAAACACCATATATTTT. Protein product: CASSYTGQSSGNTIYF.

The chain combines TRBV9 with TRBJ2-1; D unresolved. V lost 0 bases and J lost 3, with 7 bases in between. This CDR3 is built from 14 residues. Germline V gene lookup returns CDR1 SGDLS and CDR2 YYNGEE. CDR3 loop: CASSVGNNYNEQFF. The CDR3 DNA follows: TGTGCCAGCAGCGTAGGTAATAACTACAATGAGCAGTTCTTC. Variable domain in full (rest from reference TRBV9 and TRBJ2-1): DSGVTQTPKHLITATGQRVTLRCSPRSGDLSVYWYQQSLDQGLQFLIQYYNGEERAKGNILERFSAQQFPDLHSELNLSSLELGDSALYFCASSVGNNYNEQFFGPGTRLTVL.

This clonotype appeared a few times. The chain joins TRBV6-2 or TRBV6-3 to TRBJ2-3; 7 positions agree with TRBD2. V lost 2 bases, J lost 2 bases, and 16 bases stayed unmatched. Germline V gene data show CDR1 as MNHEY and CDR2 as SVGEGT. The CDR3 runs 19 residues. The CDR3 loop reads CASSYAWRLADYDTDTQYF. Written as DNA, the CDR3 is TGTGCCAGCAGTTACGCTTGGCGGCTAGCGGACTACGACACAGATACGCAGTATTTT.

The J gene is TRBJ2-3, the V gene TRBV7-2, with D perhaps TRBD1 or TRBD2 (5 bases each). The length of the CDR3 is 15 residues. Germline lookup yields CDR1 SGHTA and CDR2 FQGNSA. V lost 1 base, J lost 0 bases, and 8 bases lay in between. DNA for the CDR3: TGTGCCAGCAGCTTAGGCAGGGACAGCACAGATACGCAGTATTTT. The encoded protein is CASSLGRDSTDTQYF.

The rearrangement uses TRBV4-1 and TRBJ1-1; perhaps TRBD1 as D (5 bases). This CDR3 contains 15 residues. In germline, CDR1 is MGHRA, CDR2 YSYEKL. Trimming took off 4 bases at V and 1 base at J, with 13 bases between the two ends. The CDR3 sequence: CASSRGTGSNTEAFF. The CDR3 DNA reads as TGCGCCAGCAGCCGGGGGACGGGTTCGAACACTGAAGCTTTCTTT.